The entry below describes one TCR beta chain. Its specificity is not known. V was pared by 1 base and J by 0 bases, with 16 bases between. Germline CDR1 is SGHTA and CDR2 is FQGNSA. The CDR3 is 18 residues long. The PCR employed 60 Vbeta primers together with 13 Jbeta primers. This table comes from immunoSEQ multiplex PCR, and its TCRdb copy is limited to in-frame clones, with some not included. The data hold fewer than 150,000 clones, with roughly three quarters observed a single time. The data were taken from a study of cytomegalovirus exposure and HLA in healthy donors. Study outcomes and limitations: Across donors, sequencing depth was assumed by presence/absence analyses to be roughly uniform. In a later analysis, compared with equally common non-associated chains, HLA-associated beta chains were more expanded. V- and J-gene trimming in TCR beta was tied to a missense DCLRE1C variant by an analysis performed later.

Unrecorded immune exposure was likely among donors, who were nominally healthy when sampled. The sample was PBMCs. This chain links TRBV7-2 with TRBJ1-3; D may be TRBD1 (5 bases). This clonotype was obtained from a male donor in good health and CMV-seronegative. The CDR3 is CASSLGVGRARSGNTIYF. CDR3 DNA: TGTGCCAGCAGCTTAGGCGTTGGCAGGGCGCGCTCTGGAAACACCATATATTTT.